This is a list of T cell receptor beta chains from one sample in a study of blood T cell repertoires in COVID-19. The repertoire was sequenced with immunoSEQ multiplex PCR; TCRdb's copy has only in-frame clones and lacks some. This repertoire shows more than 100,000 clones, 90% found once; its top ten account for about 3.8%. The sequenced sample consisted of peripheral blood. The receptors originated from a woman in her sixties with COVID-19, enrolled during active disease. Both conserved end residues are trimmed from each CDR3.

TRBV14,TRBJ2-7,ASSQDGLAGALEQY
TRBV15,TRBJ2-1,ATSRGYGGGEQF
TRBV19,TRBJ1-1,ASRPGGAATEAF
TRBV28,TRBJ1-4,ASSLKRTNEKLF
TRBV14,TRBJ2-6,ASSQGQGYGANVLT
TRBV10-3,TRBJ2-2,AIGPANTGELF
TRBV4-3,TRBJ2-7,ASSPGLAGGSYEQY
TRBV4-3,TRBJ2-7,ASSPEPDRGKHEQY
TRBV30,TRBJ1-2,AWSGITSSNYGYT
TRBV9,TRBJ2-5,ASSVAGSETQY
TRBV2,TRBJ2-7,ASRISGGSYEQY
TRBV7-9,TRBJ1-4,ASSLVQGAREKLF
TRBV2,TRBJ2-7,ASSGGGTGEQY
TRBV21-1,TRBJ1-1,ASSRTRQGGTEAF
TRBV7-9,TRBJ2-3,ASSLSGLAGGPTDTQY
TRBV7-2,TRBJ2-1,ASSPRRTGRDNEQF
TRBV6-4,TRBJ1-1,ASRMDSTEAF
TRBV6-2/TRBV6-3,TRBJ2-3,ASSMRQGVTDTQY
TRBV9,TRBJ2-6,ASSVVPWTSGGAGSGANVLT
TRBV5-6,TRBJ2-3,ASSSGTSGTDTQY
TRBV9,TRBJ1-6,ASSVTGTTGSPLH
TRBV19,TRBJ1-3,ASSIGLTVSGNTIY
TRBV9,TRBJ2-6,ASSAHQNRGPTSGANVLT
TRBV19,TRBJ2-7,ASSIDSKPLGDEQY
TRBV27,TRBJ1-1,ASSFKVAGGIGTEAF
TRBV25-1,TRBJ1-4,ASSEGWKLF
TRBV5-1,TRBJ1-6,ASSFVQGGDNSPLH
TRBV27,TRBJ1-1,ASSVAGTGATEAF
TRBV4-1,TRBJ1-1,ASRRQGPANTEAF
TRBV10-3,TRBJ2-2,ASLGVAGRNTGELF
TRBV12-3/TRBV12-4,TRBJ1-2,ASSSGGYGYT
TRBV19,TRBJ2-1,ASSNPGYGEQF
TRBV6-2/TRBV6-3,TRBJ1-2,ASSYLRDRNYGYT
TRBV3-1/TRBV3-2,TRBJ1-1,ASWDLGLTEAF
TRBV9,TRBJ2-3,ASSVLSGVGDTQY
TRBV5-5,TRBJ1-2,ASSFGGYHGYT
TRBV6-2/TRBV6-3,TRBJ2-1,ASSYSGQGRVDNEQF
TRBV5-6,TRBJ2-7,ASSFSGSNEQY
TRBV7-9,TRBJ2-7,ASSFPSGPPGEQY
TRBV29-1,TRBJ1-1,SVRQGLNTEAF
TRBV29-1,TRBJ2-7,SVETQAYEQY
TRBV25-1,TRBJ1-2,ASSELGDGYT
TRBV6-1,TRBJ2-3,ASSEAFRDTQY
TRBV10-3,TRBJ2-1,AISEVGLAGDYNEQF
TRBV7-3,TRBJ2-7,ASSLMTSSGVDEQY
TRBV24-1,TRBJ2-3,ATSDAVEGADTQY
TRBV7-3,TRBJ1-1,ASSKDSLGTEAF
TRBV19,TRBJ1-2,ASSITGTGAVT
TRBV5-5,TRBJ2-1,ASSLSGGNYNEQF
TRBV20-1,TRBJ2-5,SASVRGTETQY
TRBV4-1,TRBJ1-5,ASSQDSNQPQH
TRBV6-2/TRBV6-3,TRBJ2-2,ASSWRYTGELF
TRBV6-6,TRBJ1-1,ASSRRPRLKENTEAF
TRBV6-4,TRBJ2-2,ASGMTAAGLSNTGELF
TRBV6-2/TRBV6-3,TRBJ1-5,ASSYSSLSNQPQH
TRBV7-9,TRBJ2-7,ASSFSEAGLSYEQY
TRBV7-3,TRBJ2-3,ASSFSGTSDTQY